Included here is one TCR beta chain sequence, with context. Its antigen is currently not known. No much larger clonotype is one base removed from it; base qualities were not supplied. The CDR3 regions of human TCRbeta chains were analyzed by immunosequencing. The authors' analysis ran thus. Repertoire TCRs were checked for matches against a reference library of SARS-CoV-2-specific TCRs that had been generated using the MIRA antigen-specificity platform. Breadth was defined as the fraction of unique TCRs that were SARS-CoV-2-associated. Depth was defined as the fraction of total T cells that were SARS-CoV-2-associated. Using the MIRA data, every spike-specific TCR was mapped to the spike region that the TCR reacted to and assigned to either a CD4 or a CD8 class. Log10-transformed breadth and depth values were compared by one-way ANOVA with Sidak's multiple comparisons tests. The immuneACCESS repertoire file appears here via TCRdb, limited to in-frame rearrangements. These files lack a portion of the clones; in checked studies, under half of the deficit traces to unresolved V genes, and the cause of the others is not known. V and J calls and clone size are copied from that table; D and trimming were computed from the DNA. The table for this sample lists 100,000 to 150,000 clones; roughly 92% of them were counted only once. Of the sample, 0.9% to 1.4% is held by the ten largest clones.

The sample comes from a study of T cell responses to AZD1222 COVID-19 vaccine (dated by TCRdb to the early 2020s). Study-wide context: A total of about 250 trial participants underwent TCR sequencing, of whom 200 to 220 had received two doses of AZD1222 and roughly 26 had received two doses of the MenACWY control vaccine. Enrollment into the trials was organized by age into subgroups of 18-55, 56-69 and 70-plus years, and those subgroups contained roughly 150, 30 and 60 TCR-sequenced participants, respectively. Broader findings and caveats from the paper: Because no samples from the day 14 peak response were available, repertoires could be characterized only after the peak T cell response. Participants were mostly white British, with more females than males. The authors suggested clonal diversity may have been underestimated. CD4 TCRs associated with the vaccine covered the entire spike protein, and the dominant responses were in regions 160-218 and 743-854. The 56-69-year group was small, and its depth increase did not reach significance, likely because of low power. Conclusions about previously exposed vaccinees are limited, since just five to seven AZD1222 recipients were seropositive for SARS-CoV-2 at baseline. Epitopes outside the regions mutated in the B.1.351 and B.1.1.7 variants were reportedly recognized by nearly half of the unique spike-specific TCRs. A significant rise in spike-specific TCR breadth and depth was observed after two AZD1222 doses relative to day 0 and relative to MenACWY recipients.

The CDR3 runs 16 residues from the cysteine to the phenylalanine. This entry keeps only the CDR3 DNA: 48 bases, framed from base 1. Here V drops 0 bases and J drops 0 bases, and the junction holds 4 bases not matched to any gene. CDR1 and CDR2, per the germline V gene (reference sequence), are MNHEY and SMNVEV. The time point tag for this specimen amounts to: about 28 days (+/-7) after the second vaccine dose. Because spike-specific TCR depth and breadth did not differ between the two schedules, AZD1222 recipients who got a second dose at roughly 4 weeks were pooled with those who got a second dose at roughly 12 weeks. Samples from vaccinated people were obtained from the UK trials COV001 and COV002, which included a single-blind randomized controlled phase 2/3 trial of AZD1222 (ChAdOx1 nCoV-19) in healthy adults. Trial participant PBMC samples were collected at day 0 and day 28 after the second dose for TCRbeta chain sequencing.

The receptor's source is an adult who received the AZD1222 COVID-19 vaccine. This sequence uses TRBV27 and TRBJ1-1; 7 bases in the junction line up with TRBD1. Sequenced material: peripheral blood, taken 28 days after the second AZD1222 dose. The CDR3 protein: CASSLSGQPMNTEAFF. The DNA sequence reads TGTGCCAGCAGTTTATCGGGACAGCCTATGAACACTGAAGCTTTCTTT.